Following are 7 T cell receptor beta chains from one sample sequenced in a study of neoadjuvant nivolumab and ipilimumab in lung cancer. Clones were read by immunoSEQ multiplex PCR, and TCRdb kept only the in-frame ones, dropping some. The sample contains 39,000 or so clones, roughly 89% of which appear only once. Sequenced material: peripheral blood, taken before neoadjuvant nivolumab, alone or with ipilimumab. These receptor sequences come from an adult with non-small cell lung cancer.

The chain uses TRBV7-8 and TRBJ1-5; D is undetermined. Germline values: CDR1 SGHVS, CDR2 FQNEAQ. CDR3 size: 12 residues. The V and J ends lost 2 bases and 3 bases respectively, with 2 bases between them. The CDR3 protein is CASSLPNQPQHF. The CDR3 DNA reads as TGTGCCAGCAGCTTACCCAATCAGCCCCAGCATTTT.

The CDR3 sequence: CASNLPGANYGYTF. The CDR3 DNA follows: TGTGCCAGCAACTTACCAGGCGCCAACTATGGCTACACCTTC. This sequence joins TRBV28 and TRBJ1-2; D gene ambiguous. The V gene's germline CDR1 is MDHEN and CDR2 SYDVKM. The CDR3 is made up of 14 amino acids. V dropped 7 bases and J dropped 2 bases, with 14 bases sitting between them.

The J gene is TRBJ2-1, the V gene TRBV11-2, with 12 bases matching TRBD2. The CDR3 has 17 amino acids. The V and J ends lost 5 bases and 1 base, in that order; junction bases with no gene match: 6. The V gene's germline CDR1 is SGHAT and CDR2 FQNNGV. CDR3 DNA sequence: TGTGCCAGCAGCCCTTGGACTAGCGGGGATTCCTACAATGAGCAGTTCTTC. This gives the protein CASSPWTSGDSYNEQFF.

The chain employs TRBV18 and TRBJ2-5; D unclear. Germline V gene data show CDR1 as KGHSH and CDR2 as LQKENI. This CDR3 is 13 amino acids long. V lost 0 bases, J lost 5 bases, and 7 bases lay in between. This CDR3 is CASSPPGMETQYF. DNA of the CDR3: TGTGCCAGCTCACCACCGGGCATGGAGACCCAGTACTTC.

The chain combines TRBV10-2 with TRBJ2-2, with TRBD1 identical over 10 bases. V lost 7 bases to trimming and J lost 5 bases; unmatched junction nucleotides: 4. This CDR3 region has 14 residues. CDR1 is WSHSY and CDR2 is SAAADI in the germline V gene. The CDR3 DNA sequence: TGCGCCAGCAAACCGGGACAGGGGACCGGGGAGCTGTTTTTT. Translating gives CASKPGQGTGELFF.

The V call is TRBV4-2, the J call TRBJ2-7; no clear D. The V gene's germline CDR1 is LGHNA and CDR2 YNFKEQ. V shed 1 base and J shed 0 bases, with 10 bases lying between them. The CDR3 sequence is 15 residues long. The CDR3 reads CASSQVGSSSYEQYF. The CDR3 DNA follows: TGTGCCAGCAGCCAAGTAGGATCGAGCTCCTACGAGCAGTACTTC.

The chain recombines TRBV9 with TRBJ2-1, with unresolved D. V was shortened by 3 bases and J by 6 bases, with 7 bases between the two germline ends. CDR3 length: 12 residues. Germline CDR1 is SGDLS and CDR2 is YYNGEE. CDR3 in DNA: TGTGCCAGCAGCGGAGCGTCCAATGAGCAGTTCTTC. Encoded protein: CASSGASNEQFF.